Listed below are T cell receptor beta chains from one sample, sequenced in a study of naive and memory T cell subsets. TCRdb reprocessed the UMI-ligation and nested PCR reads via MiXCR and lists one record per CDR3 protein. The sample has 120,000 to 150,000 distinct CDR3 sequences; under 25% are singletons. The source material was naive CD4+ T cells from blood. These TCRs come from a human donor in good health. Each CDR3 is given with its conserved first and last residue. D genes are given only for firm matches. Clone size, where shown, is once, few, many, or a class for clones that have expanded.

v_call	j_call	clone_size	d_call	cdr3_aa	cdr3_nt
TRBV5-1	TRBJ2-5	few	TRBD1	CASSRGVGQGAQRETQYF	TGCGCCAGCAGTCGTGGTGTGGGACAGGGGGCCCAAAGGGAGACCCAGTACTTC
TRBV3-1	TRBJ2-1	few	TRBD1	CASSPTRDRTFF	TGTGCCAGCAGCCCAACCCGGGACAGAACGTTCTTC
TRBV12-3/TRBV12-4	TRBJ1-5	few	TRBD1	CASSPGQVNQPQHF	TGTGCCAGCAGTCCGGGACAGGTCAATCAGCCCCAGCATTTT
TRBV29-1	TRBJ2-1	NA	NA	CSVAPLTGNEQFF	TGCAGCGTTGCCCCACTTACAGGTAATGAGCAGTTCTTC
TRBV7-2	TRBJ1-2	NA	NA	CASSLGGYGYTF	TGTGCCAGCAGCTTAGGGGGGTATGGCTACACCTTC
TRBV29-1	TRBJ2-3	few	NA	CSAQGYSDSTDTQYF	TGCAGCGCCCAGGGGTATAGCGACAGCACAGATACGCAGTATTTT
TRBV12-3/TRBV12-4	TRBJ1-5	NA	NA	CASSFKRTSNQPQHF	TGTGCCAGCAGTTTTAAGAGGACAAGCAATCAGCCCCAGCATTTT
TRBV6-5	TRBJ2-5	NA	NA	CASSPRQSQETQYF	TGTGCCAGCAGCCCTAGACAGAGCCAAGAGACCCAGTACTTC
TRBV28	TRBJ2-7	NA	NA	CASHRDVMSSYEQYF	TGTGCCAGCCACCGAGACGTAATGTCCTCCTACGAGCAGTACTTC
TRBV7-2	TRBJ2-6	many	NA	CASSIGQSGANVLTF	TGTGCCAGCAGCATAGGACAGTCTGGGGCCAACGTCCTGACTTTC
TRBV20-1	TRBJ2-3	few	NA	CSAVGRQGITDTQYF	TGCAGTGCTGTCGGGAGACAGGGTATCACAGATACGCAGTATTTT
TRBV14	TRBJ1-6	many	NA	CASSQERGISPLHF	TGTGCCAGCAGCCAAGAACGGGGGATCTCACCCCTCCACTTT
TRBV19	TRBJ2-3	NA	NA	CASSAVSSTDTQYF	TGTGCCAGTAGTGCGGTTTCGAGCACAGATACGCAGTATTTT
TRBV29-1	TRBJ2-5	many	TRBD1	CSAERGGQTQYF	TGCAGCGCCGAGAGAGGGGGCCAGACCCAGTACTTC
TRBV7-9	TRBJ2-3	NA	NA	CASSLGATDTQYF	TGTGCCAGCAGCTTAGGTGCGACAGATACGCAGTATTTT
TRBV12-3/TRBV12-4	TRBJ2-5	NA	TRBD1	CASSYGTGLKETQYF	TGTGCCAGCAGTTACGGGACAGGGCTAAAAGAGACCCAGTACTTC
TRBV20-1	TRBJ2-7	NA	NA	CSAKSYEQYF	TGCAGTGCTAAATCCTACGAGCAGTACTTC
TRBV5-1	TRBJ1-2	few	NA	CASKLLTAGYGYTF	TGCGCCAGCAAACTACTAACGGCAGGCTATGGCTACACCTTC
TRBV6-5	TRBJ2-1	many	NA	CASMGDVSNEQFF	TGTGCCAGCATGGGAGACGTGAGCAATGAGCAGTTCTTC
TRBV7-3	TRBJ2-3	NA	TRBD2	CASSLIPGTSGRTDTQYF	TGTGCCAGCAGCTTAATCCCCGGGACTAGCGGGAGAACAGATACGCAGTATTTT
TRBV28	TRBJ2-7	NA	NA	CASPRGSAYEQYF	TGTGCCAGCCCCAGGGGATCGGCCTACGAGCAGTACTTC
TRBV6-2/TRBV6-3	TRBJ1-1	few	TRBD1	CASSSPTGGPDTEAFF	TGTGCCAGCAGTTCCCCGACAGGGGGCCCGGACACTGAAGCTTTCTTT
TRBV12-3/TRBV12-4	TRBJ2-2	few	NA	CASRPSGNTGELFF	TGTGCCAGCAGACCGAGCGGGAACACCGGGGAGCTGTTTTTT
TRBV28	TRBJ1-5	few	NA	CASSTGIFRNQPQHF	TGTGCCAGCAGCACAGGGATCTTTCGCAATCAGCCCCAGCATTTT
TRBV20-1	TRBJ2-6	NA	NA	CSARDRDSGANVLTF	TGCAGTGCTAGAGATCGGGACTCTGGGGCCAACGTCCTGACTTTC
TRBV11-2	TRBJ2-1	few	TRBD2	CASSSSPGSGRDDEQFF	TGTGCCAGCAGCTCATCCCCCGGGAGCGGGAGGGACGATGAGCAGTTCTTC
TRBV6-1	TRBJ2-7	many	NA	CASSPSGSYEQYF	TGTGCCAGCAGTCCTTCGGGCAGCTACGAGCAGTACTTC
TRBV6-6	TRBJ2-5	few	TRBD2	CASRKTSGQETQYF	TGTGCCAGCAGAAAGACTAGCGGCCAAGAGACCCAGTACTTC
TRBV28	TRBJ2-3	many	NA	CASSFSGYTDTQYF	TGTGCCAGCAGTTTCTCTGGGTACACAGATACGCAGTATTTT